The 31 T cell receptor beta chains below come from one sample, sequenced in a study of blood T cells in healthy people across ages. Through a sample-barcoded 5' primer and a J-beta primer mix, a second PCR was run for roughly 6 to 11 cycles. Each CDR3 protein gets one entry after TCRdb re-called the 5' RACE reads with MiXCR. The sample lists 750,000 to 850,000 distinct CDR3 sequences, 25% seen once, with under 4% in the top ten. These same data were also listed under a study on T cells of mothers and their children.

Material for sequencing was blood. The receptors come from a boy younger than 18 in good health.

This clonotype was seen more than once but under ten times. The chain recombines TRBV12-3 or TRBV12-4 with TRBJ1-1, with 8 bases aligning to TRBD1. The CDR3 is 13 residues long. J lost 7 bases, V lost 6 bases, and 7 bases had no gene match. In DNA form, the CDR3 reads TGTGCCAGCAGCCCAGGGACAGGCAATGAAGCTTTCTTT. Protein sequence: CASSPGTGNEAFF.

The sample holds a few counts of this clonotype. The J gene is TRBJ2-5, the V gene TRBV20-1, with D possibly matching TRBD1 (6 bases). The germline V gene encodes CDR1 DFQATT and CDR2 SNEGSKA (reference sequence). Trimming shortened V by 2 bases and J by 4 bases, and 11 bases separated the two germline ends. The CDR3 is made up of 13 amino acids. The CDR3 sequence: CSARLDSRETQYF. Here the CDR3 DNA reads TGCAGTGCTAGATTGGACAGTAGAGAGACCCAGTACTTC.

The chain uses TRBV2 and TRBJ2-1; D possibly corresponds to TRBD2 (5 bases). Deletions cut 6 bases from V and 4 bases from J, with 13 bases between. The CDR3 has 14 residues. Germline V gene data show CDR1 as SNHLY and CDR2 as FYNNEI. The CDR3 DNA follows: TGTGCCAGCAGGGACCGTCCGGGGTACAATGAGCAGTTCTTC. Protein product: CASRDRPGYNEQFF.

The chain employs TRBV6-2 or TRBV6-3 and TRBJ1-2; D gene ambiguous. The CDR3 is made up of 14 amino acids. CDR1 and CDR2 from the germline V gene are MNHEY and SVGEGT. V dropped 3 bases and J dropped 7 bases, with 15 bases sitting between them. CDR3 region: CASSYSSGPLGYTF. As DNA, the CDR3 is TGTGCCAGCAGTTATTCTTCAGGACCACTTGGCTACACCTTC.

The rearrangement links TRBV15 to TRBJ2-2, with D tentatively TRBD2 (6 bases). The CDR3 is 14 amino acids. Trimming took 8 bases from V and 6 from J, leaving 16 bases between them. CDR1 LNHNV and CDR2 YYDKDF come from the germline V gene (reference sequence). CDR3 loop: CATRDSTLPGELFF. Here the CDR3 DNA reads TGTGCCACCCGGGACTCCACCCTTCCCGGGGAGCTGTTTTTT.

This clonotype appeared a few times. J is TRBJ1-5 and V is TRBV20-1, with D perhaps matching TRBD1 (6 bases). Germline V gives CDR1 DFQATT, CDR2 SNEGSKA (reference sequence). The CDR3 sequence is 16 residues long. The ends were cut back, 4 bases at V and 2 bases at J, with 18 bases in the middle. The CDR3 here is CSATGTGMFGNQPQHF. The DNA of the CDR3 is TGCAGTGCTACTGGTACAGGGATGTTCGGCAATCAGCCCCAGCATTTT.

The sample holds a few counts of this clonotype. DNA of the CDR3: TGTGCCAGCAGCTCATACCTCGGGACAGTGAACACTGAAGCTTTCTTT. Protein sequence: CASSSYLGTVNTEAFF. The rearrangement uses TRBV7-9 and TRBJ1-1; 7 bases fit TRBD1. CDR3 length equals 16 residues. Unmatched junction bases numbered 8, after V lost 4 bases and J lost 0 bases. Germline V CDR1 and CDR2: SEHNR, FQNEAQ (reference sequence).

This clonotype came up a few times. The chain links TRBV29-1 to TRBJ2-7; a weak D match, TRBD2 (8 bases). The ends were cut back, 6 bases at V and 7 bases at J, with 22 bases in the middle. The CDR3 length is 14 residues. Germline loops: CDR1 SQVTM, CDR2 ANQGSEA. The CDR3 region has the DNA TGCAGCGTCCCGGGAGGGGGCGGGAGCGGTGAGCAGTACTTC. This encodes CSVPGGGGSGEQYF.

This chain uses TRBV20-1 with TRBJ2-2; the D gene is possibly TRBD2 (7 bases). V lost 5 bases and J lost 4, with 14 bases in between. Germline V gene sequence: CDR1 DFQATT, CDR2 SNEGSKA (reference sequence). This CDR3 comprises 14 residues. The CDR3 reads CSAPQRGATGELFF. CDR3 in DNA: TGCAGTGCTCCACAACGGGGGGCCACCGGGGAGCTGTTTTTT.

This clonotype was recorded a few times. CDR3 bases: TGCAGTGCTCAACTGGGACTACAAGAGACCCAGTACTTC. Translated, it gives CSAQLGLQETQYF. The chain links TRBV20-1 to TRBJ2-5, with 7 bases fitting TRBD2. CDR1 is DFQATT, CDR2 SNEGSKA, per germline (reference sequence). The CDR3 totals 13 residues. The V segment lost 5 bases and the J segment 2 bases; nucleotides outside the gene matches: 5.

The chain couples TRBV12-3 or TRBV12-4 to TRBJ1-6; no clear D. V dropped 4 bases and J dropped 0 bases, with 10 bases sitting between them. The CDR3 has 16 residues. The CDR3 DNA sequence: TGTGCCAGCAGTTCCCCTTTGAGCTCCTATAATTCACCCCTCCACTTT. It specifies CASSSPLSSYNSPLHF.

This clonotype was detected only a few times. The chain couples TRBV28 to TRBJ2-7, with a weak D call TRBD1 (6 bases). Germline-derived CDR1 and CDR2 are MDHEN and SYDVKM. The CDR3 has 13 residues. V gave up 2 bases and J gave up 5 bases, with 10 bases separating them. CDR3 sequence: CASSLGAGDEQYF. The CDR3 DNA reads as TGTGCCAGCAGTTTAGGCGCAGGGGACGAGCAGTACTTC.

The sample holds a few counts of this clonotype. The rearrangement joins TRBV28 to TRBJ2-7, with D possibly matching TRBD1 (6 bases). CDR1 and CDR2 from the germline V gene are MDHEN and SYDVKM. The CDR3 is made up of 18 amino acids. V lost 6 bases, J lost 0 bases, and 24 bases lay in between. CDR3 protein: CASSPIDQTGLNSYEQYF. Here the CDR3 DNA reads TGTGCCAGCAGCCCTATCGACCAGACAGGCCTTAACTCCTACGAGCAGTACTTC.

This clonotype was seen ten or more times. The chain has TRBV7-6 and TRBJ1-4, with 9 bases lining up with TRBD1. Germline V lookup: CDR1 SGHVS, CDR2 FNYEAQ. V gave up 3 bases and J gave up 8 bases; unmatched junction bases: 1. This CDR3 region has 13 residues. CDR3 DNA sequence: TGTGCCAGCAGCTTTGACAGGGGGGAAAAACTGTTTTTT. It yields the protein CASSFDRGEKLFF.

The chain couples TRBV3-1 to TRBJ2-5, with 7 bases aligning to TRBD2. The CDR3 runs 17 residues. Germline CDR1 LGHDT, CDR2 YNNKEL (reference sequence). The ends lost 4 bases at V and 0 bases at J; junction bases unmatched: 11. CDR3 in DNA: TGTGCCAGCAGCCGGGCCCGATTCGGGACTAACCAAGAGACCCAGTACTTC. It specifies CASSRARFGTNQETQYF.

The rearrangement uses TRBV4-1 and TRBJ2-7, with 8 positions matching TRBD2. J was trimmed by 1 base and V by 0 bases; bases with no gene match: 8. The CDR3 has 17 residues. Germline CDR1 and CDR2: MGHRA and YSYEKL. This CDR3 reads CASSQDVERGRSYEQYF. The CDR3 coding sequence is TGCGCCAGCAGCCAAGATGTCGAGCGGGGGCGGTCCTACGAGCAGTACTTC.

This clonotype has a handful of counts. This sequence joins TRBV6-5 and TRBJ2-5; D is unclear. The DNA end favors TRBJ2-7, so the J call may be wrong. Germline V CDR1 and CDR2: MNHEY, SVGAGI. This CDR3 comprises 13 residues. CDR3 DNA: TGTGCCAGCAGTTACCGACTCGATAGCGAGCAGTACTTC. This sequence encodes CASSYRLDSEQYF.

This clonotype was detected a few times. The J gene is TRBJ2-3, the V gene TRBV12-3 or TRBV12-4, with a tentative D call TRBD2 (5 bases). V was pared by 7 bases and J by 1 base, with 15 bases between. The CDR3 runs 15 residues. The CDR3 sequence is CASIRTGVRTDTQYF. The CDR3 nucleotides read TGTGCCAGCATTCGGACCGGGGTTCGCACAGATACGCAGTATTTT.

The chain links TRBV20-1 to TRBJ2-1; TRBD2 aligns across 12 bases. In germline, CDR1 is DFQATT, CDR2 SNEGSKA (reference sequence). J lost 0 bases, V lost 6 bases, and 18 bases had no gene match. The CDR3 totals 20 residues. DNA of the CDR3: TGCAGTGCCGAGAATGAACGGCTAGCGGGGGGGTCGAGCTCCTACAATGAGCAGTTCTTC. It specifies CSAENERLAGGSSSYNEQFF.

This rearrangement joins TRBV25-1 to TRBJ2-1; tentatively, D is TRBD1 (6 bases). Germline CDR1 MGHDK, CDR2 SYGVNS. The V end was cut by 5 bases, the J end by 5 bases, with 16 bases between. The CDR3 is 15 amino acids. CDR3 in DNA: TGTGCCAGCAGTCCGGGAACAGGGCGCCACAATGAGCAGTTCTTC. This sequence encodes CASSPGTGRHNEQFF.

The genes are TRBV10-3 and TRBJ1-5, with D uncertain. CDR1 ENHRY and CDR2 SYGVKD come from the germline V gene. Trimming shortened V by 2 bases and J by 3 bases, and 8 bases separated the two germline ends. The CDR3 is made up of 14 amino acids. The CDR3 sequence: CAISEGSLNQPQHF. The CDR3 DNA follows: TGTGCCATCAGTGAGGGGTCCCTCAATCAGCCCCAGCATTTT.

The genes are TRBV6-2 or TRBV6-3 and TRBJ2-1, with 15 positions matching TRBD2. Germline CDR1 MNHEY, CDR2 SVGEGT. The length of the CDR3 is 17 residues. With V trimmed by 6 bases and J by 1 base, 4 bases remained unmatched. The CDR3 region is CASSLGLAGGSYNEQFF. CDR3 nucleotide sequence: TGTGCCAGCAGCCTTGGACTAGCGGGAGGGTCCTACAATGAGCAGTTCTTC.

The gene calls are TRBV4-3 and TRBJ2-7, with 9 bases aligning to TRBD2. Germline-derived CDR1 and CDR2 are LGHNA and YSLEER. The CDR3 consists of 15 residues. J lost 3 bases, V lost 1 base, and 4 bases had no gene match. The CDR3 bases are TGCGCCAGCAGCCAAGCGGTTAGCGGGGGCTACGAGCAGTACTTC. It specifies CASSQAVSGGYEQYF.

The chain recombines TRBV10-3 with TRBJ2-5, with TRBD2 as a possible D gene (6 bases). CDR3 length: 13 amino acids. Germline V lookup: CDR1 ENHRY, CDR2 SYGVKD. V was trimmed by 7 bases and J by 4 bases, leaving 13 bases between them. CDR3 sequence reads: CAIKRGGIETQYF. The CDR3 bases are TGTGCCATCAAACGTGGGGGGATAGAGACCCAGTACTTC.

The J gene is TRBJ2-2, the V gene TRBV7-8, with 7 bases identical to TRBD2. Germline V gives CDR1 SGHVS, CDR2 FQNEAQ. The CDR3 is 16 residues long. V trimming: 5 bases; J trimming: 2 bases; junction bases outside the gene matches: 8. The CDR3 here is CASSPVGGTNTGELFF. The DNA of the CDR3 is TGTGCCAGCAGCCCCGTGGGAGGGACTAACACCGGGGAGCTGTTTTTT. Looking up the rest from reference TRBV7-8 and TRBJ2-2 gives the full variable domain: GAGVSQSPRYKVAKRGQDVALRCDPISGHVSLFWYQQALGQGPEFLTYFQNEAQLDKSGLPSDRFFAERPEGSVSTLKIQRTQQEDSAVYLCASSPVGGTNTGELFFGEGSRLTVL.

The chain joins TRBV4-3 to TRBJ1-2; 10 nucleotides match TRBD1. In germline, CDR1 is LGHNA, CDR2 YSLEER. The CDR3 contains 15 residues. With V trimmed by 4 bases and J by 8 bases, 10 bases remained unmatched. CDR3 in amino acids: CASSPGTGDNLGYTF. In nucleotides, the CDR3 is TGCGCCAGCAGCCCTGGGACAGGGGATAATTTAGGCTACACCTTC.

V gene TRBV27 combines with J gene TRBJ2-2, with 7 bases lining up with TRBD2. CDR1 is MNHEY, CDR2 SMNVEV, per germline (reference sequence). CDR3 size: 14 residues. Losses at the gene ends were 4 bases for V and 5 bases for J; bases not matched to a gene: 4. The CDR3 is CASSSLAATGELFF. CDR3 nucleotides: TGTGCCAGCAGTTCTCTAGCGGCAACCGGGGAGCTGTTTTTT.

The chain recombines TRBV15 with TRBJ2-3; weak D call: TRBD1 (6 bases). The length of the CDR3 is 17 residues. V lost 0 bases and J 7 bases, leaving 20 bases between the germline ends. The germline V gene encodes CDR1 LNHNV and CDR2 YYDKDF (reference sequence). In DNA form, the CDR3 reads TGTGCCACCAGCAGAGATAACGCCAGGGGAAACGTAAATACGCAGTATTTT. Its protein product is CATSRDNARGNVNTQYF. Full variable domain (rest looked up from reference TRBV15 and TRBJ2-3): DAMVIQNPRYQVTQFGKPVTLSCSQTLNHNVMYWYQQKSSQAPKLLFHYYDKDFNNEADTPDNFQSRRPNTSFCFLDIRSPGLGDTAMYLCATSRDNARGNVNTQYFGPGTRLTVL.

J is TRBJ1-5 and V is TRBV28, with 11 bases aligning to TRBD1. In germline, CDR1 is MDHEN, CDR2 SYDVKM. This CDR3 has 15 amino acids. Trimming cost V 2 bases and J 16 bases; bases outside gene matches: 13. CDR3 DNA sequence: TGTGCCAGCAGTTTAGGGACAGGGGGGAGGTCCGCTTATCATTTT. Amino acids: CASSLGTGGRSAYHF.

This clonotype has more than one count but fewer than ten. The genes are TRBV7-2 and TRBJ2-7; D unresolved. This CDR3 is 12 amino acids long. Deletions cut 0 bases from V and 6 bases from J, with 6 bases between. The germline V gene has CDR1 SGHTA and CDR2 FQGNSA. The CDR3 nucleotides read TGTGCCAGCAGCTTAGCTAGCCTCGAGCAGTACTTC. Translation gives CASSLASLEQYF.

This clonotype came up a few times. This CDR3 reads CASSYPDTQYF. The DNA for the CDR3 is TGTGCCAGCAGTTATCCAGATACGCAGTATTTT. This chain links TRBV12-3 or TRBV12-4 with TRBJ2-3; D unresolved. Deletions cut 4 bases from V and 4 bases from J, with 3 bases between. The CDR3 spans 11 residues.